The T cell receptor beta chain described here comes from a study of T-cell reconstitution after alpha-beta-depleted transplantation in children. Study observations and caveats: Several hundred expanded graft clones reportedly supplied alpha-beta T cells about two months after transplant. Diversity and T-cell counts at one year after transplant derived mostly from new T cells. The high TCRbeta diversity at day 60 in some patients came from surviving recipient T cells and thymic progenitors.

As concerns this clonotype: Antigen unknown.

Preparation of the TCRbeta library involved a method that used unique molecular identifiers. One entry per CDR3 protein results from TCRdb running MiXCR on the PCR reads. This table holds about 980,000 distinct CDR3 sequences, about 29% found once. The CDR3 sequence is 14 residues long. The V end was cut by 6 bases, the J end by 3 bases, with 15 bases between. Looked up from germline, CDR1 is MNHNS and CDR2 is SASEGT. The source was PBMCs, mostly from graft donor cells, collected 360 days after TCRalphabeta/CD19-depleted stem cell transplant. The source is a boy younger than two who had a stem cell transplant for SCID, so the T cells may come from the graft donor. The genes are TRBV6-1 and TRBJ2-7; maybe TRBD1 (6 bases). The CDR3 sequence is CASSKQGRSYEQYF. The CDR3 DNA is TGTGCCAGCAGCAAGCAGGGGCGAAGCTACGAGCAGTACTTC.